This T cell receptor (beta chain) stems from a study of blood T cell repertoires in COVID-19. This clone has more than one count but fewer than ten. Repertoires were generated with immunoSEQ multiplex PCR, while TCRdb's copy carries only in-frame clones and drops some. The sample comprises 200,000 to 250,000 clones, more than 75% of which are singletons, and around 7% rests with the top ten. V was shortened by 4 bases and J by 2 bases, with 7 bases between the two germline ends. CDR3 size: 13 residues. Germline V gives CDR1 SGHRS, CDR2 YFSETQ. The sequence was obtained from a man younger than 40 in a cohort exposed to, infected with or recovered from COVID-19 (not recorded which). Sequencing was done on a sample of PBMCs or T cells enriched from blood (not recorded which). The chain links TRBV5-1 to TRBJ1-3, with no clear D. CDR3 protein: CASSITTGNTIYF. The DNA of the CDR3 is TGCGCCAGCAGCATAACAACTGGAAACACCATATATTTT.